Here is one TCR beta chain with its context. In the authors' workflow: Scientists estimated how many nucleated cells there were by amplifying reference gene primers. The assay was immunoSEQ multiplex PCR, and TCRdb's table has in-frame clones only and misses some. V and J calls and clone size are as listed in that table; D and trimming were resolved from the DNA. The sample holds some 300,000 clones; 85% are singletons and the top ten take around 3.9%. This sample was taken from a study of blood T cell repertoires in COVID-19. The wider study: Italy, Spain and the United States were the sources of the convalescent and acute COVID-19 samples.

Trimming cost V 0 bases and J 7 bases; bases outside gene matches: 4. The CDR3 spans 14 residues. The V gene's germline CDR1 is GTSNPN and CDR2 SVGIG (reference sequence). The sequence derives from a woman between 45 and 65 years old with active or convalescent COVID-19. This chain connects TRBV30 to TRBJ1-4, with TRBD1 matching over 8 bases. Source material: peripheral blood. CDR3 sequence: CAWSVGQGGEKLFF. CDR3 DNA: TGTGCCTGGAGTGTTGGACAGGGCGGTGAAAAACTGTTTTTT.